This TCR beta chain stems from a study of identical twins. This CDR3 comprises 16 residues. CDR1 is SEHNR and CDR2 is FQNEAQ in the germline V gene (reference sequence). With V trimmed by 5 bases and J by 4 bases, 12 bases remained unmatched. TCRdb fed the 5' RACE reads into MiXCR, producing one record per CDR3 protein. The repertoire consists of 1,800,000 or so distinct CDR3 sequences, with 25% to 35% occurring once and the leading ten covering roughly 0.3%. This TCR came from a newborn girl in good health. The genes are TRBV7-9 and TRBJ2-3; 7 positions agree with TRBD2. Input material: cord blood. CDR3 in amino acids: CASSPVGLVVSDTQYF. DNA of the CDR3: TGTGCCAGCAGCCCGGTAGGACTAGTCGTCTCAGATACGCAGTATTTT.